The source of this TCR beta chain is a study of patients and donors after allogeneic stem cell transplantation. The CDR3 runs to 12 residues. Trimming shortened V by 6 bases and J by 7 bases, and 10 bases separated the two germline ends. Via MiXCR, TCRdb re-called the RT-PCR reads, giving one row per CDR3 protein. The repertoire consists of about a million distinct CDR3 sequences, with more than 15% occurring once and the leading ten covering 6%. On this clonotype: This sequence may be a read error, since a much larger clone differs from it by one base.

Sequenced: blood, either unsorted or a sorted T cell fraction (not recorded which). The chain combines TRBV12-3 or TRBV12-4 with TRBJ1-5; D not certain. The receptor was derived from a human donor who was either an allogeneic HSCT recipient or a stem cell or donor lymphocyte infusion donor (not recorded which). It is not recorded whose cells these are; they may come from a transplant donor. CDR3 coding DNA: TGTGCCAGCAGAGTGGAGAAACAGCCCCAGCATTTT. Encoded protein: CASRVEKQPQHF.